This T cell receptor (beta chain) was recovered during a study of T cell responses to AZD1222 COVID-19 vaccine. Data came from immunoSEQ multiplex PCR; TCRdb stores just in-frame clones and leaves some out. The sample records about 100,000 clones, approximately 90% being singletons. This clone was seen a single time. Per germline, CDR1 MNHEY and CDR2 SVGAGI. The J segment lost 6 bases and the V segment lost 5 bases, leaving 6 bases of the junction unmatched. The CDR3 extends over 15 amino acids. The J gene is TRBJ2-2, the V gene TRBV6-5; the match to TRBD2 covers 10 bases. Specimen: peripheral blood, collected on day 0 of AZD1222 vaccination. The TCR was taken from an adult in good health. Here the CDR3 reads CASSRPGLAPGELFF. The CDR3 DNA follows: TGTGCCAGCAGTAGACCGGGACTAGCGCCCGGGGAGCTGTTTTTT.